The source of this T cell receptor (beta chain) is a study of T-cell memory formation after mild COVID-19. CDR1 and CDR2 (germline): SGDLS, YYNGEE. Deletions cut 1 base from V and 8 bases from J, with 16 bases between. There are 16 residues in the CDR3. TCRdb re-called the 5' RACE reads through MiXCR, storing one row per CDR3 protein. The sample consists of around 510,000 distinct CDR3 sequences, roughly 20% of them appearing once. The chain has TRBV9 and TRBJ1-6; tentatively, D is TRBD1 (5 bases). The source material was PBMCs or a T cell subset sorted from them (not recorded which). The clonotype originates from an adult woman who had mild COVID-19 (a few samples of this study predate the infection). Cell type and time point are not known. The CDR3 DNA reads TGTGCCAGCAGCGTAAAGAGGATTCCGGGGGATTCACCCCTCCACTTT. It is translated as CASSVKRIPGDSPLHF.